A selection of T cell receptor beta chains follows, all from one sample in a study of CD8 T cells in Susac syndrome. MiXCR, run by TCRdb on the immunoSEQ multiplex PCR reads, gives a single entry per CDR3 protein. Of about 100,000 distinct CDR3 sequences listed, nearly 97% are singletons. Sequencing was carried out using CD8+ T cells from PBMCs. These TCRs come from a human donor with Susac syndrome. CDR3s include the opening cysteine and the closing phenylalanine or tryptophan. The order of the fields is clone size, V gene, J gene, D gene, CDR3 DNA, CDR3 protein. The D gene is left open where the match is weak. Expanded clones get a size class; other rows say once, few or many, or leave the size out.

size: -; V: TRBV7-2; J: TRBJ2-5; D: -; DNA: TGTGCCAGCAGCTTGAGGGGTAACCAGTACTTC; CDR3: CASSLRGNQYF
size: once; V: TRBV5-4; J: TRBJ2-7; D: -; DNA: TGTGCCAGCAGCGGCGGACACCACACCTACGAGCAGTACTTC; CDR3: CASSGGHHTYEQYF
size: -; V: TRBV6-1; J: TRBJ2-7; D: -; DNA: TGTGCCAGCATTCCGAGCCGGGACAACTACTACGAGCAGTACTTC; CDR3: CASIPSRDNYYEQYF
size: -; V: TRBV24-1; J: TRBJ2-2; D: -; DNA: TGTGCCACCAGTGATGAGGGAAAAAACACCGGGGAGCTGTTTTTT; CDR3: CATSDEGKNTGELFF
size: -; V: TRBV28; J: TRBJ2-2; D: -; DNA: TGTGCCAGCAGTTTGTTCCCCCCAGGATCGAACACCGGGGAGCTGTTTTTT; CDR3: CASSLFPPGSNTGELFF
size: -; V: TRBV29-1; J: TRBJ1-1; D: -; DNA: TGCAGCGTTCGGGGGAACACTGAAGCTTTCTTT; CDR3: CSVRGNTEAFF
size: -; V: TRBV24-1; J: TRBJ2-3; D: -; DNA: TGTGCCACCAGTGAATGGGGCGGAGATACGCAGTATTTT; CDR3: CATSEWGGDTQYF
size: -; V: TRBV4-1; J: TRBJ2-3; D: TRBD1; DNA: TGCGCCAGCAGCCAAGCAGGGGGCGCAGATACGCAGTATTTT; CDR3: CASSQAGGADTQYF
size: once; V: TRBV9; J: TRBJ2-5; D: -; DNA: TGTGCCAGCAGCTCCGGGACGGGGGACGAGACCCAGTACTTC; CDR3: CASSSGTGDETQYF
size: -; V: TRBV5-6; J: TRBJ2-3; D: -; DNA: TGTGCCAGCAGCTTGTTGGCAGATACGCAGTATTTT; CDR3: CASSLLADTQYF
size: -; V: TRBV28; J: TRBJ1-1; D: -; DNA: TGTGCCAGCAGGCCCTCCCTAGGGCAGGGGAACACTGAAGCTTTCTTT; CDR3: CASRPSLGQGNTEAFF
size: -; V: TRBV20-1; J: TRBJ1-4; D: -; DNA: TGCAGTGCTGCAAAATCCGGGACTGGGAAGGGAAAACTGTTTTTT; CDR3: CSAAKSGTGKGKLFF
size: -; V: TRBV20-1; J: TRBJ1-3; D: -; DNA: TGCAGTGCTAGGGGGCGAGGGGCAAACACCATATATTTT; CDR3: CSARGRGANTIYF
size: -; V: TRBV5-6; J: TRBJ1-1; D: -; DNA: TGTGCCAGCAGCGAAAGAAGGGCGAACACTGAAGCTTTCTTT; CDR3: CASSERRANTEAFF
size: -; V: TRBV27; J: TRBJ2-3; D: -; DNA: TGTGCCAGCAGTTTCGCAGGTGGCCCCCTGCTCACAGATACGCAGTATTTT; CDR3: CASSFAGGPLLTDTQYF
size: -; V: TRBV27; J: TRBJ1-6; D: -; DNA: TGTGCCAGCAGTTTCAACGGGTGGGGTAATTCACCCCTCCACTTT; CDR3: CASSFNGWGNSPLHF
size: once; V: TRBV7-2; J: TRBJ2-6; D: TRBD1; DNA: TGTGCCAGCAGCCGATCGACAGGGAATCCTTCTGGGGCCAACGTCCTGACTTTC; CDR3: CASSRSTGNPSGANVLTF
size: -; V: TRBV29-1; J: TRBJ2-3; D: -; DNA: TGCAGCGTACCGGCGTTCGCAGATACGCAGTATTTT; CDR3: CSVPAFADTQYF
size: once; V: TRBV29-1; J: TRBJ1-2; D: -; DNA: TGCAGCGTTGCGGGCACGGGGGAGGGCTACACCTTC; CDR3: CSVAGTGEGYTF
size: once; V: TRBV3-1; J: TRBJ2-2; D: -; DNA: TGTGCCAGCAGCCAAGTGATAGGGGAGCTGTTTTTT; CDR3: CASSQVIGELFF
size: -; V: TRBV19; J: TRBJ2-1; D: -; DNA: TGTGCCAGTAGTCCCCGCGGCTACAATGAGCAGTTCTTC; CDR3: CASSPRGYNEQFF
size: few; V: TRBV12-3/TRBV12-4; J: TRBJ1-5; D: -; DNA: TGTGCCAGCAGTTTGTCAGGGGGCAATCAGCCCCAGCATTTT; CDR3: CASSLSGGNQPQHF
size: -; V: TRBV7-9; J: TRBJ1-6; D: TRBD1; DNA: TGTGCCAGCAGCGCCTGGACAGGGGGGAATGGTAATTCACCCCTCCACTTT; CDR3: CASSAWTGGNGNSPLHF
size: -; V: TRBV19; J: TRBJ2-1; D: TRBD1; DNA: TGTGCCAGTAGTCACCTTCGGGACAGCCCTAATGAGCAGTTCTTC; CDR3: CASSHLRDSPNEQFF
size: once; V: TRBV20-1; J: TRBJ2-1; D: TRBD2; DNA: TGCAGTGCTAGAGCCACTAGCGGTAGCTCCTACAATGAGCAGTTCTTC; CDR3: CSARATSGSSYNEQFF
size: -; V: TRBV7-6; J: TRBJ2-7; D: -; DNA: TGTGCCAGCAGCCCCACCGTTTTTAGGCCCCCCTACTACGAGCAGTACTTC; CDR3: CASSPTVFRPPYYEQYF
size: -; V: TRBV24-1; J: TRBJ2-1; D: -; DNA: TGTGCCACCAGTGATTTGAGGGAGCAGTTCTTC; CDR3: CATSDLREQFF
size: -; V: TRBV15; J: TRBJ2-7; D: -; DNA: TGTGCCACCAGCAGGGCTCCGGGGTCCGAGCAGTACTTC; CDR3: CATSRAPGSEQYF
size: -; V: TRBV20-1; J: TRBJ2-7; D: TRBD2; DNA: TGCAGTGCTAGAGACTCGACCGGGGCTAGCGGGAGGGCCTTCAGTTACGAGCAGTACTTC; CDR3: CSARDSTGASGRAFSYEQYF
size: -; V: TRBV10-3; J: TRBJ2-5; D: -; DNA: TGTGCCATCAGTGAAGGGTTGGGGATTCGAGAGACCCAGTACTTC; CDR3: CAISEGLGIRETQYF
size: once; V: TRBV10-2; J: TRBJ2-7; D: TRBD1; DNA: TGCGCCAGCAGCCACCGGGACAGAAACTACGAGCAGTACTTC; CDR3: CASSHRDRNYEQYF
size: -; V: TRBV3-1; J: TRBJ2-3; D: -; DNA: TGTGCCAGCAGCCCTAGTCATGGCACAGATACGCAGTATTTT; CDR3: CASSPSHGTDTQYF
size: -; V: TRBV20-1; J: TRBJ2-3; D: -; DNA: TGCAGTGCCCCGGGACATCTCACAGATACGCAGTATTTT; CDR3: CSAPGHLTDTQYF
size: once; V: TRBV27; J: TRBJ1-5; D: TRBD1; DNA: TGTGCCAGCAGTCGACAGGGGGATCAGCCCCAGCATTTT; CDR3: CASSRQGDQPQHF
size: few; V: TRBV18; J: TRBJ1-1; D: -; DNA: TGTGCCAGCTCCCCCGGGGCGGGGAACACTGAAGCTTTCTTT; CDR3: CASSPGAGNTEAFF
size: -; V: TRBV6-6; J: TRBJ2-4; D: -; DNA: TGTGCCACCACTGAGGAGCCAGACAATAAGGGGGACATTCAGTACTTC; CDR3: CATTEEPDNKGDIQYF
size: -; V: TRBV5-6; J: TRBJ2-5; D: -; DNA: TGTGCCAGCGGCTACCAAGAGACCCAGTACTTC; CDR3: CASGYQETQYF
size: -; V: TRBV7-9; J: TRBJ1-1; D: -; DNA: TGTGCCAGCAGCTACGGACAGTCTGAAGCTTTCTTT; CDR3: CASSYGQSEAFF
size: -; V: TRBV27; J: TRBJ1-5; D: -; DNA: TGTGCCAGCAGTGCAGGGAGCCAGCCCCAGCATTTT; CDR3: CASSAGSQPQHF
size: -; V: TRBV12-3/TRBV12-4; J: TRBJ2-1; D: -; DNA: TGTGCCAGCAGTCCCCTAGTGGATGAGCAGTTCTTC; CDR3: CASSPLVDEQFF
size: -; V: TRBV9; J: TRBJ2-1; D: -; DNA: TGTGCCAGCAGCGTAGAGTGGGAGCCCTACAATGAGCAGTTCTTC; CDR3: CASSVEWEPYNEQFF
size: -; V: TRBV7-9; J: TRBJ2-3; D: TRBD1; DNA: TGTGCCAGCAGCCCCGGACAGGGGTGGGATACGCAGTATTTT; CDR3: CASSPGQGWDTQYF
size: -; V: TRBV15; J: TRBJ2-3; D: -; DNA: TGTGCCACCAGCCCAGGGCAGTCCACAGATACGCAGTATTTT; CDR3: CATSPGQSTDTQYF
size: -; V: TRBV4-1; J: TRBJ2-7; D: -; DNA: TGCGCCAGCAGCCAAGATGGTGTGGGGTTTAGCGAGCAGTACTTC; CDR3: CASSQDGVGFSEQYF
size: -; V: TRBV20-1; J: TRBJ1-1; D: -; DNA: TGCAGTGCTAGAGCGCGAAGTGGCTCTGAAGCTTTCTTT; CDR3: CSARARSGSEAFF
size: -; V: TRBV7-9; J: TRBJ2-2; D: -; DNA: TGTGCCAGCAGCCCCGACCTGACCCCCGGGGAGCTGTTTTTT; CDR3: CASSPDLTPGELFF
size: -; V: TRBV9; J: TRBJ1-5; D: -; DNA: TGTGCCAGCAGCGGACCTGATCAGCCCCAGCATTTT; CDR3: CASSGPDQPQHF
size: -; V: TRBV6-6; J: TRBJ2-7; D: -; DNA: TGTGCCAGCAGTTCTATGACCCCCTACGAGCAGTACTTC; CDR3: CASSSMTPYEQYF
size: -; V: TRBV20-1; J: TRBJ2-1; D: -; DNA: TGCAGTGCCCCGGAGGACTTACGCTACAATGAGCAGTTCTTC; CDR3: CSAPEDLRYNEQFF
size: -; V: TRBV13; J: TRBJ1-1; D: -; DNA: TGTGCCAGCAGCTTAAATAGGCTGAACACTGAAGCTTTCTTT; CDR3: CASSLNRLNTEAFF